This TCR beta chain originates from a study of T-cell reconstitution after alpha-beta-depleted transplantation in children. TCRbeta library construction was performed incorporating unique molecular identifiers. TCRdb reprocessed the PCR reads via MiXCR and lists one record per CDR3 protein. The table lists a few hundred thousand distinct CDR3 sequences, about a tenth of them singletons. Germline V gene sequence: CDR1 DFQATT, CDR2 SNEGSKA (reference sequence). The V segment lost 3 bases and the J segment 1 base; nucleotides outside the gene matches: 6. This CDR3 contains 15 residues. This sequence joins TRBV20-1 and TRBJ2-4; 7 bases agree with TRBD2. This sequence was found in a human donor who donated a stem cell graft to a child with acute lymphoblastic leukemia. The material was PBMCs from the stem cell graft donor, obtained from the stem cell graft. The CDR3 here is CSASELARAKNIQYF. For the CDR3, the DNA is TGCAGTGCTAGTGAACTAGCGAGGGCCAAAAACATTCAGTACTTC.